This TCR beta chain was sequenced for a study of PD-1 blockade in classical Hodgkin lymphoma. Here immunoSEQ multiplex PCR was the method, and the copy in TCRdb shows in-frame clones only, minus some. The sample includes some 21,000 clones, around 83% of them seen just once. Regarding time point: newly diagnosed, previously untreated cHL patient sample. Negative selection with magnetic separation was used to purify CD4+ T cells from thawed PBMCs. Comparison used PBMCs from newly diagnosed, untreated classical Hodgkin lymphoma. This CDR3 is 14 amino acids long. Germline CDR1 is MDHEN and CDR2 is SYDVKM. Trimming took 5 bases from V and 6 from J; bases not matched to a gene: 2.

The receptor was derived from a human donor with classical Hodgkin lymphoma. Input material: CD4+ T cells from blood. The V and J genes are TRBV28 and TRBJ1-5, with TRBD1 identical over 12 bases. CDR3 sequence (DNA): TGTGCCAGCAGTCGGGACAGGGGGCTTCAGCCCCAGCATTTT. This encodes CASSRDRGLQPQHF.